These 23 T cell receptor beta chains were all obtained from the same sample, sequenced in a study of CD8 T cells in ankylosing spondylitis. TCRdb re-analysed the 5' RACE reads in MiXCR, keeping a single row per CDR3 protein. The sample carries 50,000 or so distinct CDR3 sequences, roughly 7.4% recorded once. The sequencing input was blood, either unsorted or a sorted T cell fraction (not recorded which). Receptors were obtained from a female donor with ankylosing spondylitis or in good health (not recorded which).

This clonotype was seen repeatedly, ten times or more. The gene calls are TRBV3-1 and TRBJ2-5; D unclear. This CDR3 contains 12 residues. The V and J ends lost 1 base and 5 bases respectively, with 5 bases between them. Germline CDR1 LGHDT, CDR2 YNNKEL (reference sequence). The CDR3 loop is CASSQGPETQYF. The CDR3 bases are TGTGCCAGCAGCCAAGGGCCGGAGACCCAGTACTTC.

This clonotype was picked up many times. The chain uses TRBV5-1 and TRBJ1-1, with D hard to call. Trimming cost V 2 bases and J 0 bases, with 14 bases left between them. The CDR3 contains 16 residues. From germline, CDR1 is SGHRS and CDR2 YFSETQ. The CDR3, as DNA: TGCGCCAGCAGCTTTACCGACCACCGGTTGAACACTGAAGCTTTCTTT. This gives the protein CASSFTDHRLNTEAFF.

This clonotype was detected ten times or more. The V and J genes are TRBV7-7 and TRBJ1-4; 9 positions match TRBD1. The germline V gene has CDR1 SSHAT and CDR2 FNYEAQ (reference sequence). This CDR3 contains 15 residues. The J segment lost 3 bases and the V segment lost 3 bases, leaving 2 bases of the junction unmatched. CDR3 DNA: TGTGCCAGCAGCTTCCGGACAGGGGCTAATGAAAAACTGTTTTTT. This gives the protein CASSFRTGANEKLFF.

This clonotype was counted ten times or more. The V and J genes are TRBV5-1 and TRBJ1-2; maybe TRBD1 (5 bases). Germline V gene lookup returns CDR1 SGHRS and CDR2 YFSETQ. This CDR3 has 12 residues. V dropped 2 bases and J dropped 6 bases, with 8 bases sitting between them. As DNA, the CDR3 is TGCGCCAGCAGCTTCTTGGGGGATGGCTACACCTTC. It encodes CASSFLGDGYTF.

This clonotype was seen ten or more times. V gene TRBV6-2 or TRBV6-3 combines with J gene TRBJ2-5; D gene uncertain. Germline V gene sequence: CDR1 MNHEY, CDR2 SVGEGT. This CDR3 comprises 14 residues. Trimming cost V 4 bases and J 4 bases, with 13 bases left between them. Here the CDR3 reads CASSSRARAETQYF. The CDR3, as DNA: TGTGCCAGCAGTTCTAGAGCTCGGGCAGAGACCCAGTACTTC.

This clonotype was found a few times. The chain couples TRBV7-2 to TRBJ2-5, with D perhaps TRBD1 or TRBD2 (6 bases each). With 2 bases removed from V and 5 bases from J, the gap between germline ends came to 15 bases. Per the germline V gene, CDR1 is SGHTA and CDR2 is FQGNSA. This CDR3 is built from 15 residues. CDR3 region: CASSLFDGGQETQYF. The CDR3 bases are TGTGCCAGCAGCTTATTTGATGGGGGGCAGGAGACCCAGTACTTC.

Many counts were recorded for this clonotype. The chain uses TRBV5-1 and TRBJ2-2; 10 bases agree with TRBD1. Trimming at V came to 5 bases and at J to 3 bases, leaving 4 bases not matched to a gene. Germline CDR1 and CDR2: SGHRS and YFSETQ. This CDR3 has 15 residues. In nucleotides, the CDR3 is TGCGCCAGCAGTTGGGGACAGGGGCACACCGGGGAGCTGTTTTTT. Protein: CASSWGQGHTGELFF.

In its sample, this clonotype was seen many times. The V and J genes are TRBV28 and TRBJ2-3; D uncertain. Trimming took off 4 bases at V and 6 bases at J, with 20 bases between the two ends. Germline V gives CDR1 MDHEN, CDR2 SYDVKM. The CDR3 is made up of 16 amino acids. The CDR3 region is CASSSIPRAVEDTQYF. The CDR3, as DNA: TGTGCCAGCAGTTCCATCCCACGGGCCGTAGAGGATACGCAGTATTTT. The full variable domain, completed using reference TRBV28 and TRBJ2-3, is DVKVTQSSRYLVKRTGEKVFLECVQDMDHENMFWYRQDPGLGLRLIYFSYDVKMKEKGDIPEGYSVSREKKERFSLILESASTNQTSMYLCASSSIPRAVEDTQYFGPGTRLTVL.

This clonotype was seen a handful of times. The gene calls are TRBV7-2 and TRBJ2-7; unclear D gene. V lost 1 base and J lost 4, with 8 bases in between. This CDR3 comprises 13 residues. Germline V lookup: CDR1 SGHTA, CDR2 FQGNSA. CDR3 sequence: CASSLVGLYEQYF. The CDR3 DNA reads TGTGCCAGCAGCTTAGTCGGCCTATACGAGCAGTACTTC.

This clonotype has a single count. One base away lies a much larger clone, so this may be a sequencing read error. The CDR3 nucleotides are TGTGCCAACAGCTTAGGGAGGGGGACATGGAAGTATTTT. This translates into CANSLGRGTWKYF. The rearrangement uses TRBV11-2 and TRBJ2-3; a possible D gene is TRBD2 (7 bases). The germline gives CDR1 SGHAT, CDR2 FQNNGV. The CDR3 length is 13 residues.

This clonotype was counted at least ten times. The genes are TRBV18 and TRBJ2-5; D gene unclear. Trimming removed 4 bases at V and 2 bases at J, with 8 bases between. The V gene's germline CDR1 is KGHSH and CDR2 LQKENI. The CDR3 contains 13 residues. The CDR3, as DNA: TGTGCCAGCTCACGAGAAAGTCAAGAGACCCAGTACTTC. This translates into CASSRESQETQYF.

To note about this clonotype: A read error may produce the germline difference seen at one junction end. The gene calls are TRBV7-9 and TRBJ1-6; TRBD1 might be the D (6 bases). CDR3 length equals 15 residues. Germline V lookup: CDR1 SEHNR, CDR2 FQNEAQ (reference sequence). The CDR3 DNA reads TGTGCCAGCAGCTCATCGGGGGCATGGAATTCATCCCTCCACTTT. It translates to CASSSSGAWNSSLHF.

This clonotype showed up many times. The V gene is TRBV6-1, the J gene TRBJ2-1, with D tentatively TRBD1 (6 bases). The CDR3 consists of 16 residues. Trimming took 7 bases from V and 3 from J, leaving 19 bases between them. Germline-derived CDR1 and CDR2 are MNHNS and SASEGT. The CDR3 loop reads CASTNRLSGVYNEQFF. For the CDR3, the DNA is TGTGCCAGCACCAACCGCTTATCAGGGGTCTACAATGAGCAGTTCTTC.

This clonotype appeared many times. The rearrangement joins TRBV14 to TRBJ1-6; possible D gene TRBD1, 6 bases. Trimming shortened V by 1 base and J by 8 bases, and 12 bases separated the two germline ends. The CDR3 is made up of 15 amino acids. From germline, CDR1 is SGHDN and CDR2 FVKESK. The CDR3 sequence: CASSQGPGGYSPLHF. The CDR3 nucleotides read TGTGCCAGCAGCCAAGGGCCCGGGGGCTATTCACCCCTCCACTTT. Full variable domain (rest looked up from reference TRBV14 and TRBJ1-6): EAGVTQFPSHSVIEKGQTVTLRCDPISGHDNLYWYRRVMGKEIKFLLHFVKESKQDESGMPNNRFLAERTGGTYSTLKVQPAELEDSGVYFCASSQGPGGYSPLHFGNGTRLTVT.

This clonotype was found a few times. The V and J genes are TRBV7-3 and TRBJ2-7, with D perhaps TRBD1 (5 bases). There are 13 residues in the CDR3. The germline V gene encodes CDR1 SGHTA and CDR2 FQGTGA. V lost 3 bases, J lost 1 base, and 7 bases lay in between. In DNA form, the CDR3 reads TGTGCCAGCAGCTTGTCAGGGTCCTACGAGCAGTACTTC. Translated: CASSLSGSYEQYF. Drawing the rest from reference TRBV7-3 and TRBJ2-7, the complete variable domain is GAGVSQTPSNKVTEKGKYVELRCDPISGHTALYWYRQSLGQGPEFLIYFQGTGAADDSGLPNDRFFAVRPEGSVSTLKIQRTERGDSAVYLCASSLSGSYEQYFGPGTRLTVT.

As to this clonotype: A junction boundary mismatches the germline segment, possibly from a read error. The rearrangement uses TRBV6-1 and TRBJ2-3, with 9 bases lining up with TRBD2. Per germline, CDR1 MNHNS and CDR2 SASEGT. The CDR3 loop spans 18 amino acids. The CDR3 DNA is TGTGCCAGCAGTAAAGGGTCTAGCGGGATACCTAGCACAGATATGCAGTATTTT. Encoded protein: CASSKGSSGIPSTDMQYF.

In this sample, this clonotype turned up many times. The chain has TRBV5-1 and TRBJ2-6; TRBD1 aligns across 7 bases. V shed 4 bases and J 4 bases; nucleotides not matched to a gene: 11. Germline V gene data show CDR1 as SGHRS and CDR2 as YFSETQ. This CDR3 comprises 17 residues. The DNA of the CDR3 is TGCGCCAGCAGCGACGGCAGGGGGACGGCGGGGGCCAACGTCCTGACTTTC. Amino acids: CASSDGRGTAGANVLTF.

In regard to this clonotype: A read error may account for a junction end that differs from germline. V usage is TRBV7-7 and J usage is TRBJ2-5; 12 positions match TRBD2. The germline CDR1 and CDR2 sequences are SSHAT and FNYEAQ (reference sequence). This CDR3 comprises 15 residues. As DNA, the CDR3 is TGTGCTAGCAGCTTGACTAGCGGGGGAGGAGAGACCCAGTACTTC. Residues: CASSLTSGGGETQYF.

This clonotype was seen repeatedly, ten times or more. J is TRBJ2-5 and V is TRBV29-1, with D unresolved. The CDR3 loop spans 12 amino acids. Deletions cut 6 bases from V and 2 bases from J, with 10 bases between. Germline CDR1 is SQVTM and CDR2 is ANQGSEA. The CDR3 region is CSVLLTQETQYF. The DNA of the CDR3 is TGCAGCGTCCTTCTAACACAAGAGACCCAGTACTTC.

This clonotype occurred a few times. The V gene is TRBV7-9, the J gene TRBJ2-3; D might be TRBD1 (5 bases). The CDR3 totals 15 residues. Deletions cut 4 bases from V and 1 base from J, with 12 bases between. The germline V gene encodes CDR1 SEHNR and CDR2 FQNEAQ (reference sequence). CDR3 residues: CASSSQVPRTDTQYF. CDR3 sequence (DNA): TGTGCCAGCAGCTCACAGGTCCCCCGCACAGATACGCAGTATTTT.

This clonotype was recorded many times. This rearrangement joins TRBV19 to TRBJ2-5; 7 bases are a match to TRBD1. The CDR3 spans 13 residues. Trimming removed 4 bases from V and 5 bases from J; junction bases left unmatched: 4. CDR1 LNHDA and CDR2 SQIVND come from the germline V gene (reference sequence). CDR3 sequence reads: CASSTLQGETQYF. Written as DNA, the CDR3 is TGTGCCAGTAGTACCTTACAGGGGGAGACCCAGTACTTC. The full variable domain, with the rest looked up from reference TRBV19 and TRBJ2-5, is DGGITQSPKYLFRKEGQNVTLSCEQNLNHDAMYWYRQDPGQGLRLIYYSQIVNDFQKGDIAEGYSVSREKKESFPLTVTSAQKNPTAFYLCASSTLQGETQYFGPGTRLLVL.

This clonotype was detected ten times or more. The CDR3 reads CASSGGTTDSNYGYTF. The CDR3 DNA is TGCGCCAGCAGCGGAGGGACGACAGACAGTAACTATGGCTACACCTTC. The V call is TRBV5-1, the J call TRBJ1-2; possibly TRBD1 for D (5 bases). Per the germline V gene, CDR1 is SGHRS and CDR2 is YFSETQ. This CDR3 is built from 16 residues. Trimming stripped 4 bases from V and 1 base from J, with 17 bases between.

The sample holds many counts of this clonotype. The chain couples TRBV5-1 to TRBJ2-3; the match to TRBD1 covers 8 bases. Germline V gene sequence: CDR1 SGHRS, CDR2 YFSETQ. This CDR3 has 14 residues. The J segment lost 3 bases and the V segment lost 4 bases, leaving 4 bases of the junction unmatched. CDR3 nucleotide sequence: TGCGCCAGCAGCCCTCGACAGGGGACAGATACGCAGTATTTT. This codes for CASSPRQGTDTQYF.